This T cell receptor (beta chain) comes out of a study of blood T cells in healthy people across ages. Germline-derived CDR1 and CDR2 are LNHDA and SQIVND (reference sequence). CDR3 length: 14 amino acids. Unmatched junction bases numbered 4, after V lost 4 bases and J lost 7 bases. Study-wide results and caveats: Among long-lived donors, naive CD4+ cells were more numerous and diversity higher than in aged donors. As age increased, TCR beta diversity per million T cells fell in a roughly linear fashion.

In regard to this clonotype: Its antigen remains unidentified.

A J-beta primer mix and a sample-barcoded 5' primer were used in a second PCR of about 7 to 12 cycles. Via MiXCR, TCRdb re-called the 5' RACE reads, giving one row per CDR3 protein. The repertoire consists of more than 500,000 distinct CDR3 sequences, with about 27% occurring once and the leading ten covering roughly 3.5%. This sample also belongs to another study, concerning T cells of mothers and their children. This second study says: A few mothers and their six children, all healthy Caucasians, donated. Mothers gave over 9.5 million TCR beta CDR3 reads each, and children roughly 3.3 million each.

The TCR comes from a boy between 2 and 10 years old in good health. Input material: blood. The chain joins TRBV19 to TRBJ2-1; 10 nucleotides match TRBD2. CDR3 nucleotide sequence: TGTGCCAGTAGTAAGCGGGGGGGCGCAAATGAGCAGTTCTTC. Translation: CASSKRGGANEQFF.